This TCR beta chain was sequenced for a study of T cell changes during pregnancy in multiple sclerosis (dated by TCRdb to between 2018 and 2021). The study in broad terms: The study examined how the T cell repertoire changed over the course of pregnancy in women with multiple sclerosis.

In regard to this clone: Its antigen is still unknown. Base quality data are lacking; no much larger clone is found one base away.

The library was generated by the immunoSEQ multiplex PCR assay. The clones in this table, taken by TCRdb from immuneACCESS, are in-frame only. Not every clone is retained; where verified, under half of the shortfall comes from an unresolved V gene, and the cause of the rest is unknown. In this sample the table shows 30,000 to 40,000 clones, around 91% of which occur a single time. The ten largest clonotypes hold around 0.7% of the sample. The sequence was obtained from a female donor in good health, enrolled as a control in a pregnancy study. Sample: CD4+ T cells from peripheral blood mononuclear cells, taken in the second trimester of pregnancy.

For the CDR3, the sequence is CASSLGTRNNEQFF. The nucleotide sequence is given as TGTGCCAGCAGCTTGGGGACTAGGAACAATGAGCAGTTCTTC. The sequence is built from TRBV5-8 and TRBJ2-1; 7 central nucleotides agree with TRBD2. The CDR3 runs 14 residues from the cysteine to the phenylalanine. Left in the record is the CDR3 DNA by itself, 42 bases read in frame from the first base. CDR1 and CDR2 are drawn from the germline V gene: SGHTS, YDEGEE. V lost 0 bases and J lost 5 bases, and the count of bases not matched to a germline gene is 2.